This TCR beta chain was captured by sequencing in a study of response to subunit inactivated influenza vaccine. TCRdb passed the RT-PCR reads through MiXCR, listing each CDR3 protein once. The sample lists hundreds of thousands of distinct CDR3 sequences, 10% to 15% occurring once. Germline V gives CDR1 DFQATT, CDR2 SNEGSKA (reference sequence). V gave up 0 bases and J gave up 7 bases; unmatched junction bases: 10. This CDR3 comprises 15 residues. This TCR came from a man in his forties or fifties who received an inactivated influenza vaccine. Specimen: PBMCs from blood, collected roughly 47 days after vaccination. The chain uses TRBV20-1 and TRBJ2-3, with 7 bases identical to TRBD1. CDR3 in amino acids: CSARDGQAAPNTQYF. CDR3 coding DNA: TGCAGTGCTAGAGATGGACAGGCGGCCCCCAATACGCAGTATTTT.